This T cell receptor beta chain was obtained from a study of blood T cells in healthy people across ages. The second PCR ran roughly 6 to 11 cycles with a sample-barcoded 5' primer and J-beta primers. In TCRdb, the 5' RACE reads were re-called with MiXCR into one record per CDR3 protein. The data show roughly 1.5 million distinct CDR3 sequences, with approximately 43% seen just once and about 4.1% held by the top ten. This clonotype was observed a few times. CDR3 size: 15 residues. Germline-derived CDR1 and CDR2 are MNHEY and SVGEGT. Deletions cut 4 bases from V and 0 bases from J, with 10 bases between.

The specimen was blood. This receptor was identified in a woman aged 18-29 years in good health. The J gene is TRBJ2-1, the V gene TRBV6-2 or TRBV6-3; D remains unclear. CDR3 in DNA: TGTGCCAGCAGTTCCCACCCTAGCTCCTACAATGAGCAGTTCTTC. Protein sequence: CASSSHPSSYNEQFF.